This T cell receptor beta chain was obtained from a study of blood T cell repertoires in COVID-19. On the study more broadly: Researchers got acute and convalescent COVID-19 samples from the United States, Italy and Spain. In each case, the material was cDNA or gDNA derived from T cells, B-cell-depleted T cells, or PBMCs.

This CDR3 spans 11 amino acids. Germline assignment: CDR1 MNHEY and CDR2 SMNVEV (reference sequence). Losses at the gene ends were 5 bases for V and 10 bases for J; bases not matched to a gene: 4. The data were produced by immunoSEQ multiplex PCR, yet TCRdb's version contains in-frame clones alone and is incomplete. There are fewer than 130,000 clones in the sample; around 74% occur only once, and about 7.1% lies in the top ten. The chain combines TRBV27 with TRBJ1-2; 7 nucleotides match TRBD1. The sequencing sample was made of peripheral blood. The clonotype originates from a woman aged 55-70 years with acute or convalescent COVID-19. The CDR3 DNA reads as TGTGCCAGCAGTACTACAGGGGACTACACCTTC. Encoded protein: CASSTTGDYTF.